This is a list of T cell receptor beta chains from one sample in a study of CD8+ T cells in alopecia areata. Generated by immunoSEQ multiplex PCR, the TCRdb table keeps only in-frame clones and is missing some. The sample carries some 190,000 clones, 64% recorded once. Material: CD4+ T cells sorted from blood, obtained between weeks 49 and 50, from a patient treated with tofacitinib. All receptors come from a human donor with alopecia areata. Both conserved end residues are part of each CDR3. A D gene is named only where the DNA matches it firmly. Expanded clones get a size class; other rows say once, few or many, or leave the size out.

d_gene,v_gene,j_gene,abundance,CDR3nt,CDR3aa
.,TRBV5-6,TRBJ1-5,.,TGTGCCAGCAGCTTAAAGGGGCGGAATAGCAATCAGCCCCAGCATTTT,CASSLKGRNSNQPQHF
TRBD2,TRBV4-2,TRBJ2-1,.,TGTGCCAGCAGCCAAGGTTTCCAGCGGGGGATCAATGAGCAGTTCTTC,CASSQGFQRGINEQFF
.,TRBV29-1,TRBJ1-2,.,TGCAGCGTATCCTTCAGGGGAATCTATGGCTACACCTTC,CSVSFRGIYGYTF
.,TRBV14,TRBJ2-2,few,TGTGCCAGCAGCCAAGTCGTCGCAGGCACCGGGGAGCTGTTTTTT,CASSQVVAGTGELFF
TRBD2,TRBV30,TRBJ2-1,.,TGTGCCTGGAGTGTGGGACTAGCTAAAGAGCAGTTCTTC,CAWSVGLAKEQFF
.,TRBV29-1,TRBJ2-1,few,TGCAGCGTTCTTGGGGCGAGCTCCTACAATGAGCAGTTCTTC,CSVLGASSYNEQFF
.,TRBV29-1,TRBJ2-5,few,TGCAGCGTGCAGAAGCTCCAAGAGACCCAGTACTTC,CSVQKLQETQYF
TRBD1,TRBV29-1,TRBJ2-7,.,TGCAGCGTTGGACAGGGGGCCCTCTCCTACGAGCAGTACTTC,CSVGQGALSYEQYF
.,TRBV7-2,TRBJ1-2,.,TGTGCCAGCAGCTTAGCCCCGGCCACCTATGGCTACACCTTC,CASSLAPATYGYTF
.,TRBV7-8,TRBJ2-4,once,TGTGCCAGCAGCTTAGACCTAAAAAACATTCAGTACTTC,CASSLDLKNIQYF
.,TRBV5-6,TRBJ2-1,.,TGTGCCAGCAGATTTGTGGGCCTCAATGAGCAGTTCTTC,CASRFVGLNEQFF
.,TRBV10-3,TRBJ1-4,.,TGTGCCACTAACCCCGACAGGTCAACTAATGAAAAACTGTTTTTT,CATNPDRSTNEKLFF
.,TRBV29-1,TRBJ1-2,once,TGCAGCGTTCTCGGGACCGTAAAAGGCTACACCTTC,CSVLGTVKGYTF
.,TRBV30,TRBJ2-2,.,TGTGCCTGGAGCAGACAACCGAACACCGGGGAGCTGTTTTTT,CAWSRQPNTGELFF
.,TRBV30,TRBJ1-2,.,TGTGCCTGGAGTGTTCGTGGGGACGGCTACACCTTC,CAWSVRGDGYTF
.,TRBV5-4,TRBJ2-7,.,TGTGCCAGCAGCTGGGACACGGGTTCCTACGAGCAGTACTTC,CASSWDTGSYEQYF